The 5 T cell receptor beta chains below were found in one sample sequenced in a study of blood T cell repertoires in COVID-19. Sequenced by immunoSEQ multiplex PCR; TCRdb stores in-frame clones only, minus some. The sample shows 200,000 to 250,000 clones, 80% of them seen only once. Material: PBMCs or T cells enriched from blood (not recorded which). Every receptor here comes from a woman aged 40 to 49 with acute COVID-19.

The chain joins TRBV5-1 to TRBJ1-1; D is ambiguous. Trimming cost V 3 bases and J 1 base, with 16 bases left between them. CDR1 is SGHRS, CDR2 YFSETQ, per germline. CDR3 size: 16 residues. DNA of the CDR3: TGCGCCAGCAGCTCCCGGGCGCTGAGGGCGAACACTGAAGCTTTCTTT. It encodes CASSSRALRANTEAFF. Complete variable domain (other parts from reference TRBV5-1 and TRBJ1-1): KAGVTQTPRYLIKTRGQQVTLSCSPISGHRSVSWYQQTPGQGLQFLFEYFSETQRNKGNFPGRFSGRQFSNSRSEMNVSTLELGDSALYLCASSSRALRANTEAFFGQGTRLTVV.

This clone was seen more than once but under ten times. This chain connects TRBV28 to TRBJ2-3; the match to TRBD2 covers 8 bases. Losses at the gene ends were 5 bases for V and 1 base for J; bases not matched to a gene: 8. The CDR3 has 16 amino acids. Germline CDR1 MDHEN, CDR2 SYDVKM. The CDR3 region has the DNA TGTGCCAGCAGTCCCACTAGCGGCCTTGGCACAGATACGCAGTATTTT. Protein product: CASSPTSGLGTDTQYF.

The gene calls are TRBV5-1 and TRBJ2-7; 9 bases line up with TRBD1. Germline CDR1 reads SGHRS; CDR2 reads YFSETQ. The CDR3 runs to 15 residues. With 4 bases clipped from V and 7 bases from J, the junction kept 12 bases outside the gene matches. The CDR3 DNA reads TGCGCCAGCAGCCCTGCCGGACAGGGGTTGTATGAGCAGTACTTC. Amino acids: CASSPAGQGLYEQYF.

As regards this clone: This may arise from a read error, as a much more abundant clone is one base away. This chain joins TRBV2 and TRBJ2-3; a weak D match, TRBD2 (5 bases). The V end lost 6 bases, the J end lost 0 bases, and 7 bases lay between the germline ends. Looked up from germline, CDR1 is SNHLY and CDR2 is FYNNEI. There are 13 residues in the CDR3. The CDR3 reads CASRWTSTDTQYF. The CDR3 bases are TGTGCCAGCAGATGGACTAGCACAGATACGCAGTATTTT.

The rearrangement links TRBV9 to TRBJ2-1, with 9 bases aligning to TRBD1. CDR3 length equals 15 residues. The V gene's germline CDR1 is SGDLS and CDR2 YYNGEE. Trimming removed 2 bases from V and 6 bases from J; junction bases left unmatched: 6. Written as DNA, the CDR3 is TGTGCCAGCAGCGTTTCCGGGACAGGGCCCAATGAGCAGTTCTTC. Amino acid sequence: CASSVSGTGPNEQFF. Full variable domain (outside the CDR3, taken from reference TRBV9 and TRBJ2-1): DSGVTQTPKHLITATGQRVTLRCSPRSGDLSVYWYQQSLDQGLQFLIQYYNGEERAKGNILERFSAQQFPDLHSELNLSSLELGDSALYFCASSVSGTGPNEQFFGPGTRLTVL.